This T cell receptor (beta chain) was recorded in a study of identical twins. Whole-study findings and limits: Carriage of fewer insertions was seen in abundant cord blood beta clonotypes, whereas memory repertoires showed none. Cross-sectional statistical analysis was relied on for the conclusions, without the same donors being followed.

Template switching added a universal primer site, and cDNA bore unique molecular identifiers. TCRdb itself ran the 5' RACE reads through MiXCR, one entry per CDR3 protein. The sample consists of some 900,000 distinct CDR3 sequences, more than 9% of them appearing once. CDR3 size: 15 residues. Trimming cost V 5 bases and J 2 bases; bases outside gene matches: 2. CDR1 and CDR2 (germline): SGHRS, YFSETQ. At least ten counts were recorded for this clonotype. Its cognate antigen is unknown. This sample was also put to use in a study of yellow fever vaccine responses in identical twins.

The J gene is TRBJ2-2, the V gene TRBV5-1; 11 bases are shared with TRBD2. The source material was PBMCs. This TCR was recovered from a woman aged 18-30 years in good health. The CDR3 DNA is TGCGCCAGCAGAAGACTAGCGGGAAACACCGGGGAGCTGTTTTTT. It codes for CASRRLAGNTGELFF.